This T cell receptor (beta chain) derives from a study of blood T cell repertoires in COVID-19. Across the study: The study drew acute and convalescent COVID-19 samples from the United States, Italy and Spain. The analysed material was cDNA or gDNA that came from T cells, B-cell-depleted T cells, or PBMCs.

Germline V gives CDR1 MNHEY, CDR2 SVGAGI. This CDR3 spans 13 amino acids. V dropped 3 bases and J dropped 3 bases, with 9 bases sitting between them. Recruitment covered about 26 US areas and drew participants whose ages spanned about 18 to 100 years. Participants' reported clinical history set cohort assignment. Generated by immunoSEQ multiplex PCR, the TCRdb table keeps only in-frame clones and is missing some. The sample lists roughly 420,000 clones, 88% occurring once. Sample: PBMCs or T cells enriched from blood (not recorded which). The receptor was isolated from a woman in her twenties or thirties with acute COVID-19. This rearrangement joins TRBV6-5 to TRBJ2-7; D is perhaps TRBD2 (5 bases). The CDR3 DNA is TGTGCCAGCAGTTATGACGGGAACTACGAGCAGTACTTC. It codes for CASSYDGNYEQYF.